This is a list of T cell receptor beta chains from one sample in a study of PD-1 blockade in classical Hodgkin lymphoma. Here immunoSEQ multiplex PCR was the method, and the copy in TCRdb shows in-frame clones only, minus some. The table has around 60,000 clones, more than 80% seen once. The material sequenced was peripheral blood mononuclear cells (PBMCs), taken before the fourth cycle of nivolumab. The receptors were sampled from a human donor with classical Hodgkin lymphoma. The CDR3 runs from the conserved cysteine through the conserved F or W.

v_call cdr3_aa
TRBV5-1 CASSLEGNSPLHF
TRBV9 CASSVDGQGRGTIYF
TRBV27 CASRKGYSPLHF
TRBV10-2 CASIQHGNEQFF
TRBV6-5 CASSKGGGGHQPQHF
TRBV30 CAWRAGGDQPQHF
TRBV2 CASREETQETQYF
TRBV5-6 CASSLGTSVNEQFF
TRBV5-6 CASSFARGGSPLHF
TRBV11-1 CASSSGPGYTF
TRBV6-1 CASSEALRARTDTQYF
TRBV6-6 CASSYGPNTEAFF
TRBV25-1 CASSEFAANTEAFF
TRBV14 CASSQVRTSFSTYEQYF
TRBV10-3 CAISVPGQLVGGYEQYF
TRBV2 CASSTGWNTIYF
TRBV2 CASNLVLRRANEQFF
TRBV2 CASSSYYRVGTGELFF
TRBV29-1 CSVEWGKVGELFF
TRBV7-9 CASSGLGTGGHGELFF
TRBV30 CAWSVPLMNIQYF
TRBV19 CASRPRQGTYNEQFF
TRBV10-3 CAIRLPRDRSYGYTF
TRBV30 CASPRSSSYNEQFF
TRBV10-1 CASSIEGTGSNQPQHF
TRBV5-1 CASSPWTGVNYGYTF
TRBV6-5 CASSIAADTDTQYF
TRBV5-4 CASSLFGQGAREETQYF
TRBV6-5 CASSGGFGEKLFF
TRBV19 CASSFRLAGGPVPYNEQFF
TRBV11-2 CASRRYGGRKNIQYF
TRBV6-7 CASRGRGTEAFF
TRBV27 CASSPPILAGKGRNEQFF
TRBV5-4 CASRGLGGNTEAFF
TRBV13 CASSSRGLAGTDTQYF
TRBV27 CASRNEGWGNTIYF
TRBV11-2 CASSLAGNEQFF
TRBV5-4 CASSLQAFYGYTF
TRBV9 CASSVATGGETQYF
TRBV7-9 CASSQPGQGDPYEQYF
TRBV10-3 CAISAGGMETQYF
TRBV5-6 CASSFPSGNGYTF
TRBV30 CAWRSGGGNTQYF
TRBV5-5 CASSSHEGGAKGYTF
TRBV5-1 CASSFSGPNYGYTF
TRBV5-6 CASSLALGDTYYGYTF
TRBV30 CAWSSWGSNEQFF
TRBV7-6 CASSSAENTEAFF